This TCR beta chain was found in a study of T and B cells in COVID-19 patients (dated by TCRdb to 2020 to 2022). As for the study more broadly: In this study, adaptive immunity was profiled in COVID-19 patients who either had active infection or had recovered, using TRB and IGH repertoire sequencing of peripheral blood. Over 7 million TCR sequences were analysed in a TCR and BCR sequence repository that covered around 34 patients and approximately 70 time points. As many as 9 follow-up blood samples were collected from each patient, and in some individuals these samples spanned different disease stages. Because samples were available both during active disease and after recovery, a couple of patients were counted in both the recovered and the active cohorts. In the active-infection cohort, about 60% of the roughly 20 patients were critically ill and required mechanical ventilation or ECMO. Of the 20 to 25 patients in the active-infection cohort, 15 to 19 had comorbidities associated with unfavorable COVID-19 outcome. A recovered cohort was made up of 19 patients contributing roughly 21 samples, mostly after mild to moderate COVID-19 managed as outpatients. An age-matched reference group of 30 to 40 healthy donors negative for COVID-19 antibodies served as the comparison for repertoire analyses. The recovered cohort had a median age of around 30 years, compared with about 70 years in the active-infection cohort. The paper as a whole reports these results and caveats: Specific T cell subsets (CD4+/Treg/CD8+) and sorted SARS-CoV-2-responsive or tetramer+ T cells had not yet been sequenced, and these experiments were ongoing. Blood samples obtained from mildly ill patients during symptoms, as well as early samples obtained from severe cases, were available only in scarce numbers. The cohort was considered too small to assess HLA contributions to COVID-19 susceptibility or severity. TRB repertoires were highly clonal in active COVID-19, whereas diversity and richness at recovery rose above healthy donor levels. TRBV/TRBJ gene usage was reported as strongly skewed in patients with COVID-19. It was stated that prospective validation of the reported TCR clusters was required before the clusters could be put to clinical use. A total of approximately 2,300 exclusive TCR clusters, including 30 to 40 low-pGen clusters, were found in the recovered cohort.

V gives up 3 bases and J gives up 6 bases, and the segment between their germline ends measures 15 bases. CDR1 and CDR2, per the germline V gene (reference sequence), are LNHNV and YYDKDF. The CDR3, cysteine through phenylalanine, is 15 amino acids long. The CDR3 DNA has 45 bases and is translated from base 1. This clonotype has more than one count but fewer than ten. This receptor's antigen is unknown. Per-base quality was not reported, and no clone a single base away is much larger than it. TRB repertoires were amplified using about 220-500 ng of genomic DNA isolated from blood. The sequencer listed for this sample is Illumina MiSeq. TRB rearrangements were amplified by multiplex PCR with BIOMED2 TRB-A/B primer pools. Two consecutive PCRs added Illumina-compatible adapters and 7-nucleotide sample barcodes to the amplicons. All library PCRs used Phusion HS II polymerase. Amplicons were gel-purified with the NucleoSpin Gel and PCR Clean-up kit, quantified on Qubit, and pooled at approximately 3.9 nM. Amplicon pool quality was checked on an Agilent 2100 Bioanalyzer before Illumina next-generation sequencing. The original methods were these. TRB rearrangements were annotated with MiXCR 3.0.8 using the default MiXCR reference library. Non-productive reads and sequences with fewer than 2 reads were removed, and every unique CDR3 nucleotide sequence was treated as one clone. Clonality, diversity, richness and V-J gene usage were computed in R 3.5.1. GLIPH2 was used to cluster TCRs by CDR3 similarity, and OLGA was used to calculate generation probabilities. Only GLIPH2 clusters with at least four unique TCR clonotypes present in at least three individuals were retained. Using fastp at Q25 and MiXCR, TCRdb reprocessed the public reads and kept productive beta chains. CDR3 protein duplicates are merged, each entry listing the most common genes and DNA. None of the V and J calls come from the authors' own analysis; TCRdb made them. This sample has nearly 15,000 distinct CDR3 sequences in its table, and about 26% of those were observed once. The top ten hold approximately 1.1% of the sample.

The V and J genes are TRBV15 and TRBJ1-5; 6 matching bases give a weak D call of TRBD1. Specimen: blood. The receptor's source is a human donor who had recovered from COVID-19. The CDR3 loop reads CATSRRGRGSQPQHF. In nucleotide form, the sequence is TGTGCCACCAGCAGGAGGGGGAGGGGTTCTCAGCCCCAGCATTTT.